This TCR beta chain appears in the sequencing data of a study of tumor-infiltrating lymphocytes in primary liver carcinoma. Findings and caveats of the study: Present in all five tumor regions were only about 7.5-25% of the top clones. Blood's top-250-clone fraction was significantly lower than that of tumors (p = 0.039).

With respect to this clonotype: Its matching antigen is unknown. A read error may account for a junction end that differs from germline.

Between roughly 18 and 30 mg of unsorted bulk tissue served as the source from which RNA and DNA were co-extracted. A constant-region primer primed TCR beta cDNA synthesis from 450 to 550 ng of total RNA. Three nested multiplex PCR rounds, a slightly modified ARM-PCR, produced the libraries for TCR beta. Both of the initial two PCR rounds ran for approximately 11 cycles and employed TRBV1-TRBV30 forward primers alongside a C-beta reverse primer. TCRdb re-analysed the multiplex PCR reads in MiXCR, keeping a single row per CDR3 protein. The repertoire holds about 35,000 distinct CDR3 sequences, with approximately 73% as singletons. CDR3 length: 17 amino acids. The V gene's germline CDR1 is SGHNT and CDR2 YENEEA.

The TCR sequence derives from a man aged 40-49 years with primary liver carcinoma and hepatitis B virus infection. The gene calls are TRBV11-3 and TRBJ2-1; D gene ambiguous. The sequenced material came from liver tumor tissue from sampling region 4. Described subset: tumor region T4, right-lateral pole. CDR3 nucleotides: TGTGCCAGCAACTTAGGCGTACCGAGACTCCCTCACAATGAGCAGTTCTTC. Its protein is CASNLGVPRLPHNEQFF.